This T cell receptor beta chain was obtained from a study of blood T cell repertoires in COVID-19. There are 15 residues in the CDR3. V shed 3 bases and J 5 bases; nucleotides not matched to a gene: 5. Per germline, CDR1 KGHSH and CDR2 LQKENI. Participants reported their clinical history, and cohort assignment relied on those reports. Clones were read by immunoSEQ multiplex PCR, and TCRdb kept only the in-frame ones, dropping some. The data contain about 200,000 clones, 89% of them singletons. Sequenced sample: PBMCs or T cells enriched from blood (not recorded which). This sequence was found in a middle-aged woman with acute COVID-19. The chain combines TRBV18 with TRBJ2-2, with TRBD2 identical over 8 bases. The DNA for the CDR3 is TGTGCCAGCTCACCCGCCACGGGGGGGACCGGGGAGCTGTTTTTT. Amino acid sequence: CASSPATGGTGELFF.